This T cell receptor beta chain was obtained from a study of Graves' ophthalmopathy and Graves' hyperthyroidism. Study summary: No ophthalmopathy within 18 months of follow-up signified stable hyperthyroidism. The study's findings and limits: Blood also contained most of the expanded thyroid clonotypes above 0.001 frequency. In predicting ophthalmopathy progression, the model reached approximately 71% sensitivity and roughly 74% specificity.

Germline lookup yields CDR1 SGDLS and CDR2 YYNGEE. The CDR3 sequence is 16 residues long. The V and J ends lost 0 bases and 4 bases respectively, with 16 bases between them. Patients were diagnosed from clinical symptoms, serum thyroxine, TRAb, thyroid ultrasound and orbital computed tomography. The TCR beta CDR3 regions underwent amplification from RNA transcripts. Investigators did first-round RT-PCR with HTBI primers, then second-round multiplex PCR. TCRdb processed the multiplex PCR reads anew with MiXCR; each CDR3 protein has one entry. The table records about 550,000 distinct CDR3 sequences, approximately 37% of them present only once. This clonotype was recorded many times. Its target is not known.

This clonotype was obtained from an adult man with Graves' hyperthyroidism. The chain links TRBV9 to TRBJ1-2; no definite D call. Sequenced input: peripheral blood or thyroid tissue (not recorded which). Here the CDR3 reads CASSVELRATTYGYTF. CDR3 nucleotides: TGTGCCAGCAGCGTAGAACTCCGGGCTACGACCTATGGCTACACCTTC.